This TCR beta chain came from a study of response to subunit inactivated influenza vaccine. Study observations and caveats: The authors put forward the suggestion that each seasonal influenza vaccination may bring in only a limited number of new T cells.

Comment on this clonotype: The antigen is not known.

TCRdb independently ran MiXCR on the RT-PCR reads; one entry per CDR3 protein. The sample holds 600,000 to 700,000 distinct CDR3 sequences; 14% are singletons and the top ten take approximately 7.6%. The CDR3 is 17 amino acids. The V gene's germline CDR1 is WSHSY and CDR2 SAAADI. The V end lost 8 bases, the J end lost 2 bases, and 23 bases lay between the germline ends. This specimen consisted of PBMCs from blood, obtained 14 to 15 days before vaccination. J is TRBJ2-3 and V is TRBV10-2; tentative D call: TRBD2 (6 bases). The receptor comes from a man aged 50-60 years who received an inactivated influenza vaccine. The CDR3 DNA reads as TGCGCCAGCCGAGATCGTCTAGCGACACCAGACACAGATACGCAGTATTTT. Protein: CASRDRLATPDTDTQYF.